Presented here are 8 T cell receptor beta chains from one specimen sequenced in a study of blood T cell repertoires in COVID-19. The repertoire was sequenced with immunoSEQ multiplex PCR; TCRdb's copy has only in-frame clones and lacks some. The repertoire holds 260,000 or so clones, with approximately 81% as singletons. Sequencing was performed on PBMCs or T cells enriched from blood (not recorded which). Every receptor here comes from a woman aged 50 to 60 who had recovered from COVID-19.

V usage is TRBV24-1 and J usage is TRBJ2-5; D not certain. Looked up from germline, CDR1 is KGHDR and CDR2 is SFDVKD. The CDR3 covers 15 residues. V shed 0 bases and J shed 3 bases, with 10 bases lying between them. The CDR3 bases are TGTGCCACCAGTGATTTGGCAAATAGAGAAGAGACCCAGTACTTC. Its protein product is CATSDLANREETQYF.

The chain employs TRBV3-1 (or the pseudogene TRBV3-2) and TRBJ2-4; D gene uncertain. Germline V lookup: CDR1 LGHDT, CDR2 YNNKEL (reference sequence). V lost 0 bases and J lost 5, with 11 bases in between. The CDR3 contains 15 residues. For the CDR3, the DNA is TGTGCCAGCAGCCAAGATGGGCAGGCTGAAAACATTCAGTACTTC. Translated: CASSQDGQAENIQYF.

This clone was recorded a few times. Other DNA sequences within the sample encode an identical CDR3. CDR3 sequence: CASSLGGSQETQYF. The CDR3 bases are TGTGCCAGCAGTTTGGGCGGGTCGCAAGAGACCCAGTACTTC. This chain links TRBV28 with TRBJ2-5, with D possibly being TRBD2 (5 bases). The CDR3 is 14 amino acids. Trimming took off 3 bases at V and 2 bases at J, with 10 bases between the two ends. Germline V gene lookup returns CDR1 MDHEN and CDR2 SYDVKM.

This clone was seen only a few times. The chain couples TRBV7-6 to TRBJ1-4; no firm D call. The CDR3 consists of 14 residues. V lost 0 bases to trimming and J lost 10 bases, with 12 bases between them. Germline CDR1 and CDR2: SGHVS and FNYEAQ. The CDR3 protein is CASSLAGGSGKLFF. CDR3 DNA sequence: TGTGCCAGCAGCTTAGCCGGAGGGTCAGGAAAACTGTTTTTT.

This clone was counted once. V gene TRBV11-2 combines with J gene TRBJ2-2, with 10 bases identical to TRBD1. The CDR3 is made up of 16 amino acids. Germline CDR1 is SGHAT and CDR2 is FQNNGV. Unmatched junction bases numbered 9, after V lost 6 bases and J lost 5 bases. In DNA, the CDR3 is TGTGCCAGCAGAAATCCGGGACAGGGGACTACCGGGGAGCTGTTTTTT. Amino acids: CASRNPGQGTTGELFF.

This clone was recorded once. The genes are TRBV24-1 and TRBJ1-1; D ambiguous. In germline, CDR1 is KGHDR, CDR2 SFDVKD. The CDR3 has 15 residues. Trimming took 1 base from V and 4 from J, leaving 12 bases between them. DNA of the CDR3: TGTGCCACCAGTGATTTCTCCCCCCGGGGCACTGAAGCTTTCTTT. Translating it yields CATSDFSPRGTEAFF.

This chain links TRBV28 with TRBJ1-1, with D tentatively TRBD1 (5 bases). V lost 5 bases to trimming and J lost 3 bases, with 16 bases between them. The CDR3 is 15 residues long. Germline V gene sequence: CDR1 MDHEN, CDR2 SYDVKM. The CDR3 loop reads CASSGGSAADTEAFF. The CDR3 DNA follows: TGTGCCAGCAGTGGGGGGTCCGCGGCGGACACTGAAGCTTTCTTT.

V gene TRBV7-2 combines with J gene TRBJ2-3; D may be TRBD2 (6 bases). Trimming removed 1 base at V and 2 bases at J, with 10 bases between. The V gene's germline CDR1 is SGHTA and CDR2 FQGNSA. The CDR3 loop spans 15 amino acids. The CDR3 nucleotides read TGTGCCAGCAGCTTAGTTCAGCGGGCCACAGATACGCAGTATTTT. Its translation: CASSLVQRATDTQYF. The whole variable domain, remainder taken from reference TRBV7-2 and TRBJ2-3, is GAGVSQSPSNKVTEKGKDVELRCDPISGHTALYWYRQSLGQGLEFLIYFQGNSAPDKSGLPSDRFSAERTGGSVSTLTIQRTQQEDSAVYLCASSLVQRATDTQYFGPGTRLTVL.